The 23 T cell receptor beta chains presented below share a single source sample, sequenced in a study of T-cell memory formation after mild COVID-19. In TCRdb, the 5' RACE reads were re-called with MiXCR into one record per CDR3 protein. The table lists 35,000 to 40,000 distinct CDR3 sequences, over 5% of them singletons, with around 0.84% in the top ten. Sequences were obtained from PBMCs or a T cell subset sorted from them (not recorded which). The origin of the receptors is an adult who had mild COVID-19 (a few samples of this study predate the infection). Cell type and time point are not known.

This clonotype was counted between two and nine times. The rearrangement links TRBV6-4 to TRBJ2-2; D gene unclear. The CDR3 spans 14 residues. CDR1 is MRHNA, CDR2 SNTAGT, per germline. V was shortened by 4 bases and J by 1 base, with 7 bases between the two germline ends. As DNA, the CDR3 is TGTGCCAGCAGTGTTCAAGGGAACACCGGGGAGCTGTTTTTT. It codes for CASSVQGNTGELFF.

This clonotype was counted ten times or more. The V and J genes are TRBV4-2 and TRBJ2-7, with TRBD2 as a possible D gene (5 bases). V lost 1 base and J lost 3, with 10 bases in between. This CDR3 spans 14 amino acids. Germline V gene lookup returns CDR1 LGHNA and CDR2 YNFKEQ. Written as DNA, the CDR3 is TGTGCCAGCAGCCAAGGGCCGGACTTCTACGAGCAGTACTTC. Its protein is CASSQGPDFYEQYF.

This sequence joins TRBV15 and TRBJ2-7; TRBD2 matches 7 bases. The CDR3 spans 14 residues. CDR1 is LNHNV, CDR2 YYDKDF, per germline (reference sequence). The V and J ends lost 1 base and 4 bases, in that order; junction bases with no gene match: 4. CDR3 nucleotides: TGTGCCACCAGCAGAGGGGAGGGTTTTTACGAGCAGTACTTC. It translates to CATSRGEGFYEQYF.

This clonotype was seen ten or more times. As DNA, the CDR3 is TGTGCCAGCAGTTTTGGGGGTCAGGACACAGATACGCAGTATTTT. This sequence encodes CASSFGGQDTDTQYF. The V and J genes are TRBV12-3 or TRBV12-4 and TRBJ2-3; possibly TRBD1 or TRBD2 for D (5 bases each). CDR3 size: 15 residues. V lost 3 bases and J lost 2, with 12 bases in between.

This clonotype was observed many times. The J gene is TRBJ2-7, the V gene TRBV5-1, with 9 bases matching TRBD1. CDR1 and CDR2 (germline): SGHRS, YFSETQ. The CDR3 totals 13 residues. Trimming cost V 4 bases and J 5 bases; bases outside gene matches: 4. The CDR3 coding sequence is TGCGCCAGCAGCGGGACAGGGAAAGACGAGCAGTACTTC. Its translation is CASSGTGKDEQYF.

The genes are TRBV12-3 or TRBV12-4 and TRBJ1-2, with a tentative D call TRBD1 (6 bases). V lost 6 bases, J lost 6 bases, and 11 bases lay in between. The CDR3 length is 12 residues. The CDR3 nucleotides read TGTGCCAGCAGGAGGGGGGGGCATGGCTACACCTTC. Translated: CASRRGGHGYTF.

This clonotype turned up a few times. The rearrangement joins TRBV6-2 or TRBV6-3 to TRBJ2-2; 10 nucleotides agree with TRBD1. The germline CDR1 and CDR2 sequences are MNHEY and SVGEGT. The CDR3 sequence is 18 residues long. V lost 5 bases, J lost 6 bases, and 15 bases stayed unmatched. The CDR3 region is CASSRYSGTGASAGELFF. In nucleotides, the CDR3 is TGTGCCAGCAGTAGATACTCCGGGACAGGGGCCTCCGCCGGGGAGCTGTTTTTT.

In its sample, this clonotype was seen a few times. V is TRBV6-2 or TRBV6-3 and J is TRBJ1-5; TRBD1 agrees at 9 bases. The germline CDR1 and CDR2 sequences are MNHEY and SVGEGT. The CDR3 sequence is 17 residues long. V shed 1 base, J shed 5 bases, and the junction held 9 bases outside the gene matches. CDR3 in DNA: TGTGCCAGCAGTTACTTACTCACAGGGGGCAGCGATCAGCCCCAGCATTTT. It encodes CASSYLLTGGSDQPQHF.

This clonotype was found many times. This chain links TRBV12-3 or TRBV12-4 with TRBJ1-1; D remains ambiguous. This CDR3 has 13 residues. Trimming stripped 5 bases from V and 1 base from J, with 8 bases between. CDR3 sequence (DNA): TGTGCCAGCAGTGGACGGCGGAACACTGAAGCTTTCTTT. It encodes CASSGRRNTEAFF.

This clonotype was found many times. The genes are TRBV7-2 and TRBJ1-1; the D is unclear. Trimming took off 5 bases at V and 5 bases at J, with 12 bases between the two ends. This CDR3 is built from 13 residues. CDR1 is SGHTA and CDR2 is FQGNSA in the germline V gene. Here the CDR3 reads CASSLTLGTEAFF. The CDR3 nucleotides read TGTGCCAGCAGCCTAACTCTGGGTACTGAAGCTTTCTTT.

In this sample, this clonotype turned up a few times. V is TRBV5-8 and J is TRBJ2-2, with 13 bases identical to TRBD2. Trimming at V came to 2 bases and at J to 5 bases, leaving 6 bases not matched to a gene. Germline loops: CDR1 SGHTS, CDR2 YDEGEE. The CDR3 covers 17 residues. CDR3 in DNA: TGTGCCAGCAGCTTAGCGGGGACTAGCGGGGCTACCGGGGAGCTGTTTTTT. Amino acids: CASSLAGTSGATGELFF.

The table lists this clonotype with a few counts. The chain links TRBV5-1 to TRBJ1-1; tentative D call: TRBD1 (6 bases). V gave up 2 bases and J gave up 1 base, with 15 bases separating them. There are 16 residues in the CDR3. The germline gives CDR1 SGHRS, CDR2 YFSETQ. The CDR3 DNA reads as TGCGCCAGCAGCTTCCTGGGACACCTCCCGAACACTGAAGCTTTCTTT. Its protein product is CASSFLGHLPNTEAFF. Full variable domain (remainder filled in from reference TRBV5-1 and TRBJ1-1): KAGVTQTPRYLIKTRGQQVTLSCSPISGHRSVSWYQQTPGQGLQFLFEYFSETQRNKGNFPGRFSGRQFSNSRSEMNVSTLELGDSALYLCASSFLGHLPNTEAFFGQGTRLTVV.

This clonotype was seen ten or more times. This chain connects TRBV7-8 to TRBJ2-7; tentative D call: TRBD1 (6 bases). The CDR3 extends over 14 amino acids. Trimming pared 3 bases from V and 3 bases from J, leaving 12 bases between. Per germline, CDR1 SGHVS and CDR2 FQNEAQ. The CDR3 spells CASSLGDRIYEQYF. CDR3 DNA: TGTGCCAGCAGCTTGGGAGACAGGATCTACGAGCAGTACTTC.

This clonotype has a count of ten or more. The V gene is TRBV30, the J gene TRBJ2-1; D is ambiguous. CDR1 and CDR2 from the germline V gene are GTSNPN and SVGIG (reference sequence). The V gene lost 0 bases and the J gene lost 0 bases, with 6 bases spanning the gap. The CDR3 spans 14 residues. The CDR3 DNA is TGTGCCTGGAGTGTACTCAACTCCTACAATGAGCAGTTCTTC. This sequence encodes CAWSVLNSYNEQFF.

This chain connects TRBV12-5 to TRBJ2-6, with 8 bases aligning to TRBD1. Germline V gene data show CDR1 as LGHNT and CDR2 as FRNRAP. The V and J ends lost 5 bases and 0 bases, in that order; junction bases with no gene match: 24. This CDR3 contains 23 residues. The CDR3 here is CASGSDYRGMSPAMSSGANVLTF. The CDR3, as DNA: TGTGCTAGTGGTAGTGACTACAGGGGGATGTCCCCAGCGATGAGCTCTGGGGCCAACGTCCTGACTTTC.

At least ten counts were recorded for this clonotype. The J gene is TRBJ1-1, the V gene TRBV5-1, with D tentatively TRBD1 (5 bases). Trimming removed 0 bases at V and 4 bases at J, with 13 bases between. Germline CDR1 is SGHRS and CDR2 is YFSETQ. The length of the CDR3 is 15 residues. This CDR3 is CASSLAAGFLTEAFF. Written as DNA, the CDR3 is TGCGCCAGCAGCTTGGCTGCAGGGTTTCTCACTGAAGCTTTCTTT.

This clonotype was recorded a few times. This sequence joins TRBV4-2 and TRBJ2-2; D possibly corresponds to TRBD1 (5 bases). There are 14 residues in the CDR3. Germline V gives CDR1 LGHNA, CDR2 YNFKEQ. The ends were cut back, 2 bases at V and 6 bases at J, with 10 bases in the middle. The CDR3 coding sequence is TGTGCCAGCAGCCAAAGAAGGGGCGCCGGGGAGCTGTTTTTT. This encodes CASSQRRGAGELFF.

This clonotype was seen a few times. The chain combines TRBV6-2 or TRBV6-3 with TRBJ1-2; D gene ambiguous. V lost 6 bases to trimming and J lost 1 base, with 12 bases between them. The CDR3 sequence is 14 residues long. The germline V gene encodes CDR1 MNHEY and CDR2 SVGEGT. CDR3 sequence (DNA): TGTGCCAGCAGGTCGACAAGTGTTAACTATGGCTACACCTTC. Translating gives CASRSTSVNYGYTF.

This clonotype was counted ten times or more. The rearrangement links TRBV4-3 to TRBJ2-7; TRBD1 matches at 8 bases. V gave up 3 bases and J gave up 6 bases; unmatched junction bases: 4. Per germline, CDR1 LGHNA and CDR2 YSLEER. The CDR3 is made up of 13 amino acids. CDR3 sequence (DNA): TGCGCCAGCAGCCAGGACAGGGTAGGCGAGCAGTACTTC. It specifies CASSQDRVGEQYF.

This clonotype was counted many times. The junction departs from germline at one end; a sequencing error may be responsible. V gene TRBV12-3 or TRBV12-4 combines with J gene TRBJ2-2; D gene unclear. This CDR3 is built from 11 residues. CDR3 DNA sequence: TGTGCCAGCAGTTTTCGATATTGGAAAATTTTT. Amino acid sequence: CASSFRYWKIF.

Only a few counts were recorded for this clonotype. V usage is TRBV6-5 and J usage is TRBJ1-1; D unresolved. The CDR3 has 12 amino acids. The germline CDR1 and CDR2 sequences are MNHEY and SVGAGI. V dropped 10 bases and J dropped 4 bases, with 13 bases sitting between them. The CDR3 DNA sequence: TGTGCCACCTCCCGGGGAGGCACTGAAGCTTTCTTT. It yields the protein CATSRGGTEAFF.

The chain carries TRBV9 and TRBJ2-5; 8 positions agree with TRBD2. J gave up 5 bases and V 2 bases, and 11 bases lay outside the gene matches. Germline V gene sequence: CDR1 SGDLS, CDR2 YYNGEE. This CDR3 is 16 amino acids long. CDR3 protein: CASSVAGGGLGETQYF. The CDR3 DNA is TGTGCCAGCAGCGTCGCTGGCGGGGGGTTGGGGGAGACCCAGTACTTC.

This clonotype was counted many times. The chain recombines TRBV5-1 with TRBJ1-2, with TRBD1 identical over 8 bases. The V and J ends lost 5 bases and 4 bases, in that order; junction bases with no gene match: 13. From germline, CDR1 is SGHRS and CDR2 YFSETQ. The CDR3 runs 16 residues. CDR3 protein: CASRMQGALFPYGYTF. Written as DNA, the CDR3 is TGCGCCAGCAGGATGCAGGGGGCGTTATTCCCCTATGGCTACACCTTC. The entire variable domain, with the rest obtained from reference TRBV5-1 and TRBJ1-2, is as follows: KAGVTQTPRYLIKTRGQQVTLSCSPISGHRSVSWYQQTPGQGLQFLFEYFSETQRNKGNFPGRFSGRQFSNSRSEMNVSTLELGDSALYLCASRMQGALFPYGYTFGSGTRLTVV.